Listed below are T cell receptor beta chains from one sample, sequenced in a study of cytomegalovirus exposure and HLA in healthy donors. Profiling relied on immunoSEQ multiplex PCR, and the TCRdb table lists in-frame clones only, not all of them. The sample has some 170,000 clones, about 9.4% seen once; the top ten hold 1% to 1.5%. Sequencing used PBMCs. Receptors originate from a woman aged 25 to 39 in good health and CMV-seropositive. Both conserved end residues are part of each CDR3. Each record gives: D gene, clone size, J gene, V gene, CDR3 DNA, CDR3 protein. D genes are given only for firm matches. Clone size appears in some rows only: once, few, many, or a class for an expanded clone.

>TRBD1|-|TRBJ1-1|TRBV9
TGTGCCAGCAGCGGGGCGGTAGGGGGCATTGAAGCTTTCTTT
CASSGAVGGIEAFF
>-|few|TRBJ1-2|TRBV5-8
TGTGCCAGCAGCTCGGACAACTCCTATGGCTACACCTTC
CASSSDNSYGYTF
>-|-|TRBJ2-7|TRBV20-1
TGCAGTGTCGAGAGGGCCAACGAGCAGTACTTC
CSVERANEQYF
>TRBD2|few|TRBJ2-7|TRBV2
TGTGCCAGCAGGGGACACGGAGCGGGAGGGCCCTACGAGCAGTACTTC
CASRGHGAGGPYEQYF
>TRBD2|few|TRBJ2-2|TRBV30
TGTGCCTGGAGTGTACGAGGGAGGGCAACCGGGGAGCTGTTTTTT
CAWSVRGRATGELFF
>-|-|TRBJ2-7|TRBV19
TGTGCCAGTAGTTCAACGGGGGAGAGGGCCTACGAGCAGTACTTC
CASSSTGERAYEQYF
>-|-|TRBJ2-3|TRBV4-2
TGTGCCAGCAGCCAAGATCGTCGCGGGGCTACACGACCCACAGATACGCAGTATTTT
CASSQDRRGATRPTDTQYF
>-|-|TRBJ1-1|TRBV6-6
TGTGCCAGCAGTTACAGCTCGGAGGACGCTTTCTTT
CASSYSSEDAFF
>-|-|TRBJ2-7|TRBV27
TGTGCCAGCAGTCCGTCAGGTTACGCCTACGAGCAGTACTTC
CASSPSGYAYEQYF
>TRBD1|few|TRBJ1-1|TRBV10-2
TGCGCCAGCAGTGACCGGACAGGGGGCACTGAAGCTTTCTTT
CASSDRTGGTEAFF
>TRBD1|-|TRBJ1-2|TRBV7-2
TGTGCCAGCAGCTCGCAAACCGGGACAGGGGGCTCTGGCTACACCTTC
CASSSQTGTGGSGYTF
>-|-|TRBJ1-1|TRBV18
TGTGCCAGCTCACCAAACACAGGGCTTACCGCTGAAGCTTTCTTT
CASSPNTGLTAEAFF
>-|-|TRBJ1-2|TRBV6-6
TGTGCCAGCAGTTTCCAGAGGGTAGAAGGCTACACCTTC
CASSFQRVEGYTF
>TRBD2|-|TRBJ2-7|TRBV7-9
TGTGCCAGCAGCTTAATTGGGTCGACTAGCGGGGGCTACGAGCAGTACTTC
CASSLIGSTSGGYEQYF
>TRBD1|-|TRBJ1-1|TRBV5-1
TGCGCCAGCAGCTTAATTCAGGGGGCGTCGAACACTGAAGCTTTCTTT
CASSLIQGASNTEAFF
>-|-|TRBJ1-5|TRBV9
TGTGCCAGCAGCGCCGGACATACCGATCAGCCCCAGCATTTT
CASSAGHTDQPQHF
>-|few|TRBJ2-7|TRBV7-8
TGTGCCAGCAGCCAAAGCCGGAGCTACGAGCAGTACTTC
CASSQSRSYEQYF
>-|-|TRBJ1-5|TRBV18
TGTGCCAGCTCAGCGGGGGGTCCGCGAGAGCCCCAGCATTTT
CASSAGGPREPQHF
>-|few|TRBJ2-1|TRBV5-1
TGCGCCAGCAGCACGGGACTGAGCTCCTACAATGAGCAGTTCTTC
CASSTGLSSYNEQFF
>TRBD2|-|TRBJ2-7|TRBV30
TGTGCCTGGAGTGTTGGCATAGCGGGACACCTCTACGAGCAGTACTTC
CAWSVGIAGHLYEQYF